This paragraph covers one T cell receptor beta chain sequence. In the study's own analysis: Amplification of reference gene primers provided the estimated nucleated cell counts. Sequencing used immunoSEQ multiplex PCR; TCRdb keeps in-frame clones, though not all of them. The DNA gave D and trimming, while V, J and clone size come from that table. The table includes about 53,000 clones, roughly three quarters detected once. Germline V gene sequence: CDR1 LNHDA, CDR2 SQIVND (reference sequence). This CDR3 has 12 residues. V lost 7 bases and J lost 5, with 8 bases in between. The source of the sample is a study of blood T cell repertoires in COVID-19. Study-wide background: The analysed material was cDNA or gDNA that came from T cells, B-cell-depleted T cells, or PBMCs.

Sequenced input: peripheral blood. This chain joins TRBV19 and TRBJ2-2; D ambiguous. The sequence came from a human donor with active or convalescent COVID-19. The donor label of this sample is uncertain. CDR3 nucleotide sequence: TGTGCCAGTATGATTCGGACCGGGGAGCTGTTTTTT. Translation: CASMIRTGELFF.